These T cell receptor beta chains were read from a single sample in a study of T cells after yellow fever vaccination. TCRdb fed the 5' RACE reads into MiXCR, producing one record per CDR3 protein. The sample includes around 310,000 distinct CDR3 sequences, approximately 4% of them seen just once. Sequencing used PBMCs, obtained 15 days after the yellow fever booster vaccination. Receptor source: a young man who received the YFV17D yellow fever vaccine. Both conserved end residues are part of each CDR3. A D gene is named only where the DNA matches it firmly.

v_call,cdr3_length,d_call,cdr3_aa
TRBV12-3/TRBV12-4,18,.,CASSLVGGIPGSNQPQHF
TRBV10-3,14,.,CAISESEGWAPLHF
TRBV18,15,TRBD2,CASSPASGIQETQYF
TRBV6-1,12,.,CASSDRVNGYTF
TRBV11-2,15,TRBD2,CASSLWEGITGELFF
TRBV19,13,.,CASNPRGGQPQHF
TRBV7-2,13,.,CASSFDRFYGYTF
TRBV29-1,11,.,CSVGPGNEQFF
TRBV12-3/TRBV12-4,13,TRBD2,CASSLAGDETQYF
TRBV29-1,10,.,CSVLGTEAFF
TRBV3-1,15,.,CASSPGLEAKNIQYF
TRBV4-1,16,.,CASSQRSGRSNQPQHF
TRBV9,12,.,CASSVEGHEQYF
TRBV7-9,14,.,CASSLQVGPYGYTF
TRBV7-2,16,.,CASSPQVGSFNYGYTF
TRBV14,15,TRBD1,CASSPRQGDDEKLFF
TRBV18,18,.,CASSPANPSNRVNYGYTF
TRBV2,15,TRBD1,CASSESPTGQETQYF
TRBV5-1,16,TRBD2,CASSSGTSGGLGEQFF
TRBV4-3,21,TRBD1,CASSQDLLGQRLQGAVYEQYF
TRBV20-1,11,.,CSAREKDEQYF
TRBV9,14,.,CASSLKMADYGYTF
TRBV5-1,14,TRBD1,CASSPGQEGNTIYF
TRBV19,14,.,CASSIGAAGNTIYF
TRBV5-1,14,TRBD2,CASSSLTSDNEQFF
TRBV12-3/TRBV12-4,14,.,CASSLAVYTDTQYF
TRBV12-3/TRBV12-4,16,.,CASSLWIDRSTDTQYF
TRBV5-1,15,.,CASSLEGRALETQYF
TRBV6-2/TRBV6-3,14,TRBD1,CASRPTGGDYGYTF